The 29 T cell receptor beta chains given below trace back to one sample, sequenced in a study of shared clonotypes between healthy human individuals. Sequencing used immunoSEQ multiplex PCR; TCRdb keeps in-frame clones, though not all of them. The sample yields more than 2 million clones, around 96% seen once. The naive CD8 population came from CD45RO-negative cells selected for CCR7, without terminally differentiated effector memory CD45RA+ cells. What was sequenced was naive CD8+ T cells sorted from blood. These receptors came from a man between 18 and 35 years old in good health.

This rearrangement joins TRBV7-2 to TRBJ2-1; no firm D call. The germline CDR1 and CDR2 sequences are SGHTA and FQGNSA. The CDR3 is 14 residues long. The V and J ends lost 5 bases and 6 bases respectively, with 14 bases between them. The CDR3 region has the DNA TGTGCCAGCAGCCACATGGGCTACCTCAATGAGCAGTTCTTC. It encodes CASSHMGYLNEQFF.

This chain uses TRBV10-2 with TRBJ2-5, with 13 bases lining up with TRBD2. Germline CDR1 and CDR2: WSHSY and SAAADI. V was clipped by 6 bases and J by 0 bases; unmatched bases: 4. The CDR3 is 16 residues long. The CDR3: CASRGTSGMNQETQYF. CDR3 bases: TGCGCCAGCAGGGGGACTAGCGGGATGAACCAAGAGACCCAGTACTTC.

The chain combines TRBV7-6 with TRBJ2-7; TRBD2 aligns across 10 bases. The CDR3 loop spans 15 amino acids. Germline V gene lookup returns CDR1 SGHVS and CDR2 FNYEAQ. V shed 5 bases, J shed 2 bases, and the junction held 6 bases outside the gene matches. CDR3 protein: CASSLLAGGPYEQYF. The CDR3 bases are TGTGCCAGCAGCCTATTAGCGGGGGGCCCCTACGAGCAGTACTTC. Complete variable domain (other parts from reference TRBV7-6 and TRBJ2-7): GAGVSQSPRYKVTKRGQDVALRCDPISGHVSLYWYRQALGQGPEFLTYFNYEAQQDKSGLPNDRFSAERPEGSISTLTIQRTEQRDSAMYRCASSLLAGGPYEQYFGPGTRLTVT.

CDR3 in amino acids: CASSELSGTESYQETQYF. The CDR3 bases are TGCGCCAGCAGTGAACTGTCCGGGACAGAATCGTACCAAGAGACCCAGTACTTC. The chain joins TRBV10-2 to TRBJ2-5, with 7 bases identical to TRBD1. The CDR3 covers 18 residues. Germline CDR1 reads WSHSY; CDR2 reads SAAADI. V shed 3 bases and J 0 bases; nucleotides not matched to a gene: 13.

V gene TRBV15 combines with J gene TRBJ2-5, with 7 bases fitting TRBD2. CDR1 and CDR2 (germline): LNHNV, YYDKDF (reference sequence). The CDR3 is 16 residues long. Trimming took 1 base from V and 6 from J; bases not matched to a gene: 11. Written as DNA, the CDR3 is TGTGCCACCAGCAGAGCCCGGGGGGAGGGCTGGCAGACCCAGTACTTC. Protein product: CATSRARGEGWQTQYF.

J is TRBJ2-1 and V is TRBV7-9; 9 bases line up with TRBD1. The CDR3 is made up of 15 amino acids. Per germline, CDR1 SEHNR and CDR2 FQNEAQ (reference sequence). Trimming cost V 1 base and J 3 bases; bases outside gene matches: 1. The CDR3 DNA reads as TGTGCCAGCAGCTTAGGGGACAGGGTCTACAATGAGCAGTTCTTC. It is translated as CASSLGDRVYNEQFF. The variable domain in full, completed from reference TRBV7-9 and TRBJ2-1, reads DTGVSQNPRHKITKRGQNVTFRCDPISEHNRLYWYRQTLGQGPEFLTYFQNEAQLEKSRLLSDRFSAERPKGSFSTLEIQRTEQGDSAMYLCASSLGDRVYNEQFFGPGTRLTVL.

This sequence joins TRBV4-1 and TRBJ1-6, with 7 positions matching TRBD1. The CDR3 runs 15 residues. With V trimmed by 2 bases and J by 10 bases, 8 bases remained unmatched. CDR1 is MGHRA and CDR2 is YSYEKL in the germline V gene. CDR3 loop: CASSQTTGLYSPLHF. In nucleotides, the CDR3 is TGCGCCAGCAGCCAAACGACAGGGTTATACTCACCCCTCCACTTT.

This clone appeared a single time. The V gene is TRBV29-1, the J gene TRBJ2-1; 7 bases line up with TRBD1. The V gene end was trimmed by 3 bases and the J gene end by 7 bases; junction bases not matched to a gene: 18. This CDR3 contains 17 residues. CDR1 SQVTM and CDR2 ANQGSEA come from the germline V gene. The CDR3 DNA is TGCAGCGTTGAGGCGGCATCCTTGACAGGGAATTTAAATGAGCAGTTCTTC. It specifies CSVEAASLTGNLNEQFF.

This CDR3 is CASSPNRVEQYF. The CDR3 DNA reads TGTGCCAGCAGCCCAAATAGGGTCGAGCAGTACTTC. V and J are TRBV5-4 and TRBJ2-7, with D hard to call. V gave up 4 bases and J gave up 6 bases, with 11 bases separating them. There are 12 residues in the CDR3. CDR1 is SGHNT, CDR2 YYREEE, per germline (reference sequence).

This rearrangement joins TRBV5-1 to TRBJ2-1, with 8 positions matching TRBD1. V lost 7 bases, J lost 2 bases, and 5 bases stayed unmatched. The length of the CDR3 is 14 residues. Germline V gene sequence: CDR1 SGHRS, CDR2 YFSETQ. CDR3 in DNA: TGCGCCAGCGGGTGGACAGGGCCCTACAATGAGCAGTTCTTC. Amino acid sequence: CASGWTGPYNEQFF.

The rearrangement uses TRBV7-9 and TRBJ1-4; D is undetermined. The CDR3 totals 14 residues. The germline gives CDR1 SEHNR, CDR2 FQNEAQ (reference sequence). Trimming shortened V by 8 bases and J by 0 bases, and 10 bases separated the two germline ends. This chain's CDR3 is CASGWQTTNEKLFF. In DNA, the CDR3 is TGTGCCAGCGGATGGCAGACAACTAATGAAAAACTGTTTTTT.

This sequence joins TRBV4-1 and TRBJ2-5; TRBD2 might be the D (5 bases). V was shortened by 1 base and J by 2 bases, with 11 bases between the two germline ends. CDR1 is MGHRA and CDR2 is YSYEKL in the germline V gene. The CDR3 loop spans 15 amino acids. The CDR3 here is CASSQVELVQETQYF. The CDR3 DNA is TGCGCCAGCAGCCAAGTAGAACTAGTACAAGAGACCCAGTACTTC.

The gene calls are TRBV2 and TRBJ2-7; TRBD1 matches 8 bases. Unmatched junction bases numbered 7, after V lost 6 bases and J lost 3 bases. This CDR3 region has 14 residues. Germline V gives CDR1 SNHLY, CDR2 FYNNEI. CDR3 nucleotides: TGTGCCAGCAGACCGGGACAGGTTCTCTACGAGCAGTACTTC. This codes for CASRPGQVLYEQYF.

This clone was counted once. The chain joins TRBV7-6 to TRBJ2-7; 7 bases line up with TRBD1. After removal of 5 bases from V and 4 bases from J, the junction contained 5 bases not matched to a gene. Looked up from germline, CDR1 is SGHVS and CDR2 is FNYEAQ. The CDR3 runs 13 residues. The CDR3 here is CASSPTTGYEQYF. CDR3 DNA sequence: TGTGCCAGCAGCCCGACGACAGGGTACGAGCAGTACTTC.

The CDR3 protein is CASSYGDGELFF. CDR3 in DNA: TGTGCCAGCAGTTACGGCGACGGGGAGCTGTTTTTT. The genes are TRBV6-6 and TRBJ2-2; D is undetermined. V lost 2 bases to trimming and J lost 7 bases, with 5 bases between them. CDR3 size: 12 residues. The germline V gene has CDR1 MNHNY and CDR2 SVGAGI (reference sequence).

J is TRBJ2-2 and V is TRBV7-9; 8 nucleotides line up with TRBD2. Germline CDR1 reads SEHNR; CDR2 reads FQNEAQ (reference sequence). Trimming at V came to 5 bases and at J to 5 bases, leaving 13 bases not matched to a gene. This CDR3 region has 17 residues. Here the CDR3 DNA reads TGTGCCAGCAGCCCCCCGGTGGGCGGGGGGATTACCGGGGAGCTGTTTTTT. Its protein is CASSPPVGGGITGELFF.

The V gene is TRBV13, the J gene TRBJ2-4, with 7 bases aligning to TRBD2. V shed 5 bases, J shed 1 base, and the junction held 11 bases outside the gene matches. Germline V gene sequence: CDR1 PRHDT, CDR2 FYEKMQ (reference sequence). This CDR3 spans 17 amino acids. Here the CDR3 reads CASSPFGAGEAKNIQYF. In nucleotides, the CDR3 is TGTGCCAGCAGCCCATTCGGGGCGGGAGAGGCCAAAAACATTCAGTACTTC.

In the case of this clone: Other DNA sequences in this sample translate to the same CDR3. The chain combines TRBV28 with TRBJ2-7; TRBD1 matches 7 bases. Germline V lookup: CDR1 MDHEN, CDR2 SYDVKM. This CDR3 contains 13 residues. V shed 3 bases, J shed 5 bases, and the junction held 4 bases outside the gene matches. CDR3 in DNA: TGTGCCAGCAGTTTCCGAACAGGGGACGAGCAGTACTTC. Translation: CASSFRTGDEQYF.

The genes are TRBV7-9 and TRBJ2-7, with 8 bases aligning to TRBD1. V gave up 5 bases and J gave up 3 bases; unmatched junction bases: 6. Germline CDR1 reads SEHNR; CDR2 reads FQNEAQ (reference sequence). The CDR3 consists of 14 residues. The CDR3 DNA is TGTGCCAGCAGCGATCTAGACAGGGGCTACGAGCAGTACTTC. Its translation is CASSDLDRGYEQYF. The whole variable domain, filled in from reference TRBV7-9 and TRBJ2-7, reads DTGVSQNPRHKITKRGQNVTFRCDPISEHNRLYWYRQTLGQGPEFLTYFQNEAQLEKSRLLSDRFSAERPKGSFSTLEIQRTEQGDSAMYLCASSDLDRGYEQYFGPGTRLTVT.

The chain has TRBV29-1 and TRBJ2-1, with no clear D. CDR3 length equals 11 residues. Germline assignment: CDR1 SQVTM and CDR2 ANQGSEA. Trimming took off 4 bases at V and 5 bases at J, with 6 bases between the two ends. The CDR3: CSVGRNNEQFF. The CDR3 DNA reads as TGCAGCGTTGGCAGGAACAATGAGCAGTTCTTC.

The rearrangement joins TRBV2 to TRBJ2-7; TRBD2 might be the D (5 bases). This CDR3 has 14 residues. CDR1 is SNHLY and CDR2 is FYNNEI in the germline V gene. Trimming pared 4 bases from V and 3 bases from J, leaving 13 bases between. CDR3 in DNA: TGTGCCAGCAGTGTCGGGGTAGCTCTCTACGAGCAGTACTTC. Protein: CASSVGVALYEQYF.

This clone is a singleton in its sample. V and J are TRBV6-5 and TRBJ2-7; D is undetermined. The CDR3 is made up of 16 amino acids. Germline assignment: CDR1 MNHEY and CDR2 SVGAGI. Trimming cost V 0 bases and J 2 bases, with 14 bases left between them. In nucleotides, the CDR3 is TGTGCCAGCAGTTACTCGGTTGGGCAGCGAGCCTACGAGCAGTACTTC. Translated, it gives CASSYSVGQRAYEQYF.

The V gene is TRBV9, the J gene TRBJ1-4; TRBD1 matches at 8 bases. With V trimmed by 4 bases and J by 4 bases, 3 bases remained unmatched. The germline CDR1 and CDR2 sequences are SGDLS and YYNGEE. The CDR3 totals 14 residues. CDR3 coding DNA: TGTGCCAGCAGCAAGACAGGGGTTAATGAAAAACTGTTTTTT. It translates to CASSKTGVNEKLFF.

This chain connects TRBV2 to TRBJ2-7; 11 bases map to TRBD2. CDR3 length: 15 residues. The germline gives CDR1 SNHLY, CDR2 FYNNEI. V shed 6 bases, J shed 1 base, and the junction held 5 bases outside the gene matches. The DNA of the CDR3 is TGTGCCAGCAGGTCCGGGACTAGCGGATCCTACGAGCAGTACTTC. Translation: CASRSGTSGSYEQYF.

The chain combines TRBV30 with TRBJ2-7; D gene uncertain. Germline CDR1 GTSNPN, CDR2 SVGIG (reference sequence). The germline V and J ends were trimmed by 6 bases and 5 bases, with 2 bases remaining between them. The CDR3 loop spans 8 amino acids. The CDR3 here is CACNEQYF. The CDR3 nucleotides read TGTGCCTGTAACGAGCAGTACTTC.

The chain recombines TRBV7-9 with TRBJ1-2; no clear D gene. The CDR3 is made up of 12 amino acids. Trimming took 1 base from V and 10 from J, leaving 10 bases between them. Per germline, CDR1 SEHNR and CDR2 FQNEAQ (reference sequence). The CDR3 DNA is TGTGCCAGCAGCTTAGAGGGCGCTTACTACACCTTC. It specifies CASSLEGAYYTF.

V and J are TRBV4-3 and TRBJ2-3; 7 bases line up with TRBD1. The CDR3 is 16 amino acids. Germline CDR1 reads LGHNA; CDR2 reads YSLEER. The V and J ends lost 0 bases and 10 bases, in that order; junction bases with no gene match: 13. The CDR3 is CASSQETGVSPHPQYF. The CDR3, as DNA: TGCGCCAGCAGCCAAGAAACAGGGGTGTCCCCCCACCCGCAGTATTTT.

The rearrangement joins TRBV6-5 to TRBJ2-1, with D hard to call. The V end lost 8 bases, the J end lost 3 bases, and 14 bases lay between the germline ends. There are 14 residues in the CDR3. Germline CDR1 and CDR2: MNHEY and SVGAGI. This CDR3 reads CASSAMRLYNEQFF. Here the CDR3 DNA reads TGTGCCAGCTCCGCGATGAGGCTCTACAATGAGCAGTTCTTC.

The chain links TRBV19 to TRBJ2-1, with 7 bases lining up with TRBD2. Germline CDR1 LNHDA, CDR2 SQIVND (reference sequence). The junction had 6 bases not matched to a gene; V was cut back by 6 bases and J by 4 bases. There are 14 residues in the CDR3. Here the CDR3 DNA reads TGTGCCAGTAGAGACTGGACTAGTTACAATGAGCAGTTCTTC. It encodes CASRDWTSYNEQFF.